This is a list of T cell receptor beta chains from one sample in a study of blood T cell repertoires in COVID-19. Clones were sequenced by immunoSEQ multiplex PCR, and TCRdb holds only the in-frame ones, with some missing. The sample has about 120,000 clones, 90% seen once. Sequenced material: peripheral blood. The receptors come from a human donor with active COVID-19. The donor label of this sample is uncertain. Both conserved end residues are part of each CDR3. Fields, in order: CDR3 length, clone size, J gene, D gene, V gene, CDR3 DNA, CDR3 protein. D genes are given only for firm matches. Some rows mark clone size as missing; the rest say once, few, many or name a class of expanded clone.

13,few,TRBJ2-1,TRBD2,TRBV29-1,TGCAGCGTTGAGCGGGGGGGCTACAATGAGCAGTTCTTC,CSVERGGYNEQFF
16,-,TRBJ1-4,-,TRBV4-1,TGCGCCAGCAGCCAAGATTTGCGCAGCAGGGTGGCAAAACTGTTTTTT,CASSQDLRSRVAKLFF
12,-,TRBJ1-2,TRBD1,TRBV12-3/TRBV12-4,TGTGCCAGCAGTTTGACAGGGGCAGGCTACACCTTC,CASSLTGAGYTF
13,-,TRBJ2-3,-,TRBV25-1,TGTGCCAGCAGTGAGTCCTCCCCAGATACGCAGTATTTT,CASSESSPDTQYF
16,-,TRBJ2-1,-,TRBV18,TGTGCCAGCTCACCGGTATTACAGGACTCCTACAATGAGCAGTTCTTC,CASSPVLQDSYNEQFF
13,-,TRBJ2-7,-,TRBV10-3,TGTGCCATCAGCCCGCCAGGGCCCTACGAGCAGTACTTC,CAISPPGPYEQYF
15,-,TRBJ2-7,-,TRBV29-1,TGCAGCGTTAGCCTCGCAGCGGCAGGGGCGACCGAGCAGTACTTC,CSVSLAAAGATEQYF
16,once,TRBJ2-2,TRBD2,TRBV4-3,TGCGCCAGCAGCCCTGGACTAGCGGATTACACCGGGGAGCTGTTTTTT,CASSPGLADYTGELFF
14,-,TRBJ2-7,TRBD2,TRBV7-2,TGTGCCAGCAGCTTAGTTCCTAGCGGGGCGGAGCAGTACTTC,CASSLVPSGAEQYF
15,-,TRBJ1-6,TRBD1,TRBV10-3,TGTGCCATCAGTGACCCGGGACAGTTTAATTCACCCCTCCACTTT,CAISDPGQFNSPLHF
16,-,TRBJ2-3,-,TRBV9,TGTGCCAGCAGCGTAGTACAGGAAATTAGCACAGATACGCAGTATTTT,CASSVVQEISTDTQYF
15,-,TRBJ1-6,-,TRBV5-8,TGTGCCAGCAGGGGGGACAACTCCTATAATTCACCCCTCCACTTT,CASRGDNSYNSPLHF
16,-,TRBJ1-3,-,TRBV5-4,TGTGCCAGCAGCTTCTACCGGACCGGGGGTGGAAACACCATATATTTT,CASSFYRTGGGNTIYF
16,-,TRBJ1-4,TRBD1,TRBV9,TGTGCCAGCAGCGGTGGGACAGGGGCACATGGTGAAAAACTGTTTTTT,CASSGGTGAHGEKLFF
15,-,TRBJ1-1,-,TRBV27,TGTGCCAGCCTCAGTTGGTCGTCCCCGGGCACTGAAGCTTTCTTT,CASLSWSSPGTEAFF
16,-,TRBJ1-6,TRBD1,TRBV7-8,TGTGCCAGCAGCAGAGTGGGACAGGGGGATTATTCACCCCTCCACTTT,CASSRVGQGDYSPLHF
15,-,TRBJ2-7,TRBD1,TRBV4-3,TGCGCCAGCAGCCTAGGACAGGGAGATCTCTACGAGCAGTACTTC,CASSLGQGDLYEQYF
13,-,TRBJ2-4,-,TRBV19,TGTGCCAGTAGTAGGTCCGGGGAAGACATTCAGTACTTC,CASSRSGEDIQYF
15,once,TRBJ1-3,TRBD1,TRBV30,TGTGCCTGGGAGACAGGGGCATCCTCTGGAAACACCATATATTTT,CAWETGASSGNTIYF
13,-,TRBJ1-2,-,TRBV27,TGTGCCAGCAGACAGGGTTCTAACTATGGCTACACCTTC,CASRQGSNYGYTF
17,-,TRBJ2-3,-,TRBV7-9,TGTGCCAGCAGCTTAGCCGCCCACAGGGAAATCACAGATACGCAGTATTTT,CASSLAAHREITDTQYF
16,-,TRBJ1-5,TRBD1,TRBV19,TGTGCCAGTAGTACCCAAAGGGACAGGGATAATCAGCCCCAGCATTTT,CASSTQRDRDNQPQHF
13,-,TRBJ1-6,TRBD1,TRBV19,TGTGCCAGTAGATTACAGGGGCCCTCACCCCTCCACTTT,CASRLQGPSPLHF
12,-,TRBJ1-1,-,TRBV2,TGTGCCAGCCGTGCCACTTCCACTGAAGCTTTCTTT,CASRATSTEAFF
14,-,TRBJ1-2,TRBD1,TRBV6-5,TGTGCCAGCACTAGGGGGGACAGGAACTATGGCTACACCTTC,CASTRGDRNYGYTF
14,-,TRBJ1-3,-,TRBV20-1,TGCAGTGCTAGTACGAGACACTCTGGAAACACCATATATTTT,CSASTRHSGNTIYF
18,few,TRBJ2-5,TRBD2,TRBV4-1,TGCGCCAGCAGCCAAGCAAGCGGGGGGGCCCAGGTCCGGGAGACCCAGTACTTC,CASSQASGGAQVRETQYF
13,-,TRBJ2-5,-,TRBV18,TGTGCCAGCTCACCAAGAGGAGGAGAGACCCAGTACTTC,CASSPRGGETQYF
14,once,TRBJ1-2,TRBD1,TRBV28,TGTGCCAGCAAGCAGGACAGGTTTAACTATGGCTACACCTTC,CASKQDRFNYGYTF
16,-,TRBJ2-7,TRBD2,TRBV19,TGTGCCAGTAGAAATCCGGGGGGTCCTAACTCCTACGAGCAGTACTTC,CASRNPGGPNSYEQYF
16,-,TRBJ1-1,-,TRBV27,TGTGCCAGCAGTCTATCCGGGCTGACTATGAACACTGAAGCTTTCTTT,CASSLSGLTMNTEAFF
15,-,TRBJ2-7,-,TRBV27,TGTGCCAGCAGTGTCACAGGTATGGGTCTCTACGAGCAGTACTTC,CASSVTGMGLYEQYF
12,many,TRBJ1-2,-,TRBV27,TGTGCCAGCAGGGGGCCCGGGGGAGGCTACACCTTC,CASRGPGGGYTF
14,-,TRBJ2-7,-,TRBV7-2,TGTGCCAGCAGCTCACAAATGGACACCTACGAGCAGTACTTC,CASSSQMDTYEQYF
14,once,TRBJ2-1,TRBD1,TRBV7-2,TGTGCCAGCAGCCAGGACAGGGGGCACAATGAGCAGTTCTTC,CASSQDRGHNEQFF
14,-,TRBJ1-5,TRBD1,TRBV7-8,TGTGCCAGCAGCTTAATCAGGGGGAATCAGCCCCAGCATTTT,CASSLIRGNQPQHF
15,-,TRBJ2-5,-,TRBV7-8,TGTGCCAGCAGCTTAGAACCTAGCTCGGGTGAGACCCAGTACTTC,CASSLEPSSGETQYF
14,-,TRBJ2-1,-,TRBV19,TGTGCCAGCACTGGACAGCCCCAATACAATGAGCAGTTCTTC,CASTGQPQYNEQFF
16,-,TRBJ1-2,-,TRBV21-1,TGTGCCAGCAGCCCTCCCCCGAGCAGGTCACTGTGTGGCTACACCTTC,CASSPPPSRSLCGYTF
16,-,TRBJ2-6,-,TRBV9,TGTGCCAGCAGCCCCTCACTAAGCTCTGGGGCCAACGTCCTGACTTTC,CASSPSLSSGANVLTF
16,-,TRBJ2-7,TRBD2,TRBV5-3,TGTGCCAGAAGCCAAAAATGGACTAGATGGACCTACGAGCAGTACTTC,CARSQKWTRWTYEQYF
14,-,TRBJ1-2,-,TRBV5-5,TGTGCCAGCAGCCCAACATGGGGGCCGATCGGCTACACCTTC,CASSPTWGPIGYTF
11,-,TRBJ2-3,-,TRBV10-3,TGTGCCATCAGTGACTTGGATACGCAGTATTTT,CAISDLDTQYF
16,-,TRBJ2-1,TRBD2,TRBV7-2,TGTGCCAGCAGCTTAGCGTTGGCTAGCGGGGTGAATGAGCAGTTCTTC,CASSLALASGVNEQFF
12,-,TRBJ2-2,-,TRBV6-5,TGTGCCAGCGGCGAGGGAGCCGGGGAGCTGTTTTTT,CASGEGAGELFF
17,-,TRBJ2-1,TRBD2,TRBV5-6,TGTGCCAGCAGCTTGGCCACCAGCGGGGGGTTTTACAATGAGCAGTTCTTC,CASSLATSGGFYNEQFF
17,-,TRBJ2-3,-,TRBV6-2/TRBV6-3,TGTGCCAGCAGTTACACGATTGGACAAGGGGGACCAGATACGCAGTATTTT,CASSYTIGQGGPDTQYF
16,once,TRBJ2-2,-,TRBV7-9,TGTGCCAGCAGCTTAGCGGGTGGGGCTGACACCGGGGAGCTGTTTTTT,CASSLAGGADTGELFF